This T cell receptor beta chain is from a study of blood T cells in healthy people across ages. Study-level results: Leaving the PBMCs unsorted stopped any conclusive comparison of naive versus antigen-experienced cells.

This clonotype was detected only a few times. Its antigen is currently unknown. The CDR3 is 16 amino acids. V shed 8 bases and J shed 4 bases, with 23 bases lying between them. A second PCR, run for roughly 6 to 11 cycles, used a sample-barcoded 5' primer plus a J-beta primer mix. Each cDNA molecule carried a tag from a template-switch adaptor that contained 12 random nucleotides. MiXCR, run by TCRdb on the 5' RACE reads, gives a single entry per CDR3 protein. The table lists about a million distinct CDR3 sequences, 35% to 40% of them singletons, with around 13% in the top ten. The receptor was isolated from a man aged 18 to 29 in good health. The chain employs TRBV12-3 or TRBV12-4 and TRBJ1-1, with D possibly being TRBD1 (5 bases). The sequencing input was blood. CDR3 residues: CASDGLDSSGGTEAFF. The DNA of the CDR3 is TGTGCCAGCGACGGTTTAGATAGCTCGGGGGGCACTGAAGCTTTCTTT.